Each of the 20 T cell receptor beta chains below was sequenced from the same sample in a study of spatial heterogeneity in lung cancer. Each CDR3 protein gets one entry after TCRdb re-called the 5' RACE reads with MiXCR. This table holds about 24,000 distinct CDR3 sequences, about 3% found once. This sample's time point: sample taken at primary tumor resection. The sequencing used PBMCs, collected at surgery. The receptors were sampled from a female donor with early-stage non-small cell lung cancer.

This clonotype has a count of ten or more. This chain joins TRBV12-3 or TRBV12-4 and TRBJ2-5; D possibly corresponds to TRBD1 (5 bases). The CDR3 is 13 amino acids. Trimming took off 2 bases at V and 5 bases at J, with 9 bases between the two ends. The CDR3: CASSLPGFETQYF. The CDR3 DNA follows: TGTGCCAGCAGTTTACCAGGGTTTGAGACCCAGTACTTC.

Ten or more counts support this clonotype. The V call is TRBV11-3, the J call TRBJ2-1; 10 positions agree with TRBD2. Losses at the gene ends were 5 bases for V and 8 bases for J; bases not matched to a gene: 12. This CDR3 has 16 amino acids. Germline CDR1 reads SGHNT; CDR2 reads YENEEA. The DNA for the CDR3 is TGTGCCAGCAGCCGAGGGAGTCTAGCGGGAGTGGATGAGCAGTTCTTC. It codes for CASSRGSLAGVDEQFF. Supplemented by reference TRBV11-3 and TRBJ2-1, the full variable domain reads EAGVVQSPRYKIIEKKQPVAFWCNPISGHNTLYWYLQNLGQGPELLIRYENEEAVDDSQLPKDRFSAERLKGVDSTLKIQPAELGDSAVYLCASSRGSLAGVDEQFFGPGTRLTVL.

This clonotype has ten or more counts. The gene calls are TRBV28 and TRBJ2-5; 11 positions match TRBD2. CDR1 MDHEN and CDR2 SYDVKM come from the germline V gene. There are 15 residues in the CDR3. V shed 3 bases and J 3 bases; nucleotides not matched to a gene: 3. The CDR3 nucleotides are TGTGCCAGCAGTTTCCGACTAGCGGGAAAAGAGACCCAGTACTTC. Residues: CASSFRLAGKETQYF.

This clonotype appeared many times. The chain joins TRBV7-3 to TRBJ1-2, with 9 positions matching TRBD1. Germline V CDR1 and CDR2: SGHTA, FQGTGA. Trimming took 4 bases from V and 7 from J; bases not matched to a gene: 10. The CDR3 is made up of 15 amino acids. CDR3 nucleotides: TGTGCCAGCAGCTCGGGACAGGGCCTTATTGGTGGCTACACCTTC. It encodes CASSSGQGLIGGYTF.

Comment on this clonotype: Being one base from a much bigger clone, this may be a read error. J is TRBJ1-1 and V is TRBV5-6; 7 nucleotides match TRBD1. The germline V gene encodes CDR1 SGHDT and CDR2 YYEEEE. The V gene end was trimmed by 1 base and the J gene end by 3 bases; junction bases not matched to a gene: 9. This CDR3 spans 16 amino acids. CDR3 nucleotide sequence: TGTGCCAGCAGCTTGACAGGGGAGGGCGCGGACACTGAAGCTTTCTTT. This encodes CASSLTGEGADTEAFF.

There are many counts of this clonotype. The CDR3 region has the DNA TGTGCCAGCAGAATATATGGAGTGTGGCCCCAGCATTTT. Its translation is CASRIYGVWPQHF. The chain combines TRBV7-3 with TRBJ1-5; D uncertain. V was cut by 6 bases and J by 9 bases, with 15 bases left in between. CDR1 and CDR2 (germline): SGHTA, FQGTGA. This CDR3 is built from 13 residues.

This clonotype was seen at least ten times. J is TRBJ2-3 and V is TRBV11-2, with D unresolved. V lost 2 bases and J 5 bases, leaving 5 bases between the germline ends. The germline V gene has CDR1 SGHAT and CDR2 FQNNGV. The CDR3 spans 12 residues. The CDR3 loop reads CASSLIIDTQYF. The CDR3 DNA reads TGTGCCAGCAGCTTAATCATAGATACGCAGTATTTT.

This clonotype was seen repeatedly, ten times or more. This chain connects TRBV27 to TRBJ2-7; D gene unclear. V lost 3 bases, J lost 7 bases, and 13 bases lay in between. Per the germline V gene, CDR1 is MNHEY and CDR2 is SMNVEV (reference sequence). CDR3 length: 13 amino acids. Here the CDR3 DNA reads TGTGCCAGCAGTTTCGCGGCCTCTACGGAGCAGTACTTC. Its protein product is CASSFAASTEQYF.

This clonotype has a count of ten or more. The chain joins TRBV2 to TRBJ1-3; D gene unclear. V gave up 2 bases and J gave up 0 bases, with 2 bases separating them. This CDR3 has 13 amino acids. Germline CDR1 is SNHLY and CDR2 is FYNNEI. CDR3 protein: CASSETSGNTIYF. CDR3 bases: TGTGCCAGCAGTGAAACCTCTGGAAACACCATATATTTT.

The table lists this clonotype with many counts. The chain uses TRBV28 and TRBJ2-1, with TRBD2 as a possible D gene (6 bases). The CDR3 runs 13 residues. Germline CDR1 MDHEN, CDR2 SYDVKM. Trimming pared 8 bases from V and 9 bases from J, leaving 17 bases between. CDR3 sequence reads: CASLGNAGSEQFF. CDR3 nucleotides: TGTGCCAGCCTCGGTAATGCGGGGAGTGAGCAGTTCTTC. Using reference TRBV28 and TRBJ2-1 for the parts outside the CDR3, the full variable domain is DVKVTQSSRYLVKRTGEKVFLECVQDMDHENMFWYRQDPGLGLRLIYFSYDVKMKEKGDIPEGYSVSREKKERFSLILESASTNQTSMYLCASLGNAGSEQFFGPGTRLTVL.

This clonotype was recorded at least ten times. V and J are TRBV4-1 and TRBJ1-1; weak D call: TRBD1 (6 bases). Trimming pared 0 bases from V and 11 bases from J, leaving 19 bases between. The CDR3 contains 15 residues. Germline assignment: CDR1 MGHRA and CDR2 YSYEKL. In DNA, the CDR3 is TGCGCCAGCAGCCAAGACAGGGCAGGGGATTTGCGCGCTTTCTTT. Protein: CASSQDRAGDLRAFF.

At least ten counts were recorded for this clonotype. The V and J genes are TRBV20-1 and TRBJ1-4; D gene unclear. The CDR3 has 16 amino acids. In germline, CDR1 is DFQATT, CDR2 SNEGSKA (reference sequence). The V and J ends lost 3 bases and 0 bases respectively, with 14 bases between them. The chain's CDR3 is CSASPHIRATNEKLFF. In DNA form, the CDR3 reads TGCAGTGCTAGCCCGCACATTCGGGCAACTAATGAAAAACTGTTTTTT.

In its sample, this clonotype was seen many times. The chain recombines TRBV6-1 with TRBJ2-3, with TRBD2 matching over 7 bases. J was trimmed by 6 bases and V by 3 bases; bases with no gene match: 9. This CDR3 contains 15 residues. The V gene's germline CDR1 is MNHNS and CDR2 SASEGT. The CDR3: CASSELFGAGDTQYF. As DNA, the CDR3 is TGTGCCAGCAGTGAGCTGTTTGGAGCGGGGGATACGCAGTATTTT.

This clonotype has ten or more counts. CDR3 amino acids: CASSLGQGANQPQHF. The DNA for the CDR3 is TGCGCCAGCAGTCTGGGACAGGGGGCTAATCAGCCCCAGCATTTT. The chain is built from TRBV23-1 and TRBJ1-5, with 12 nucleotides matching TRBD1. TRBV23-1 is sorted into the ORF group, with uncertain function. J was trimmed by 4 bases and V by 4 bases; bases with no gene match: 2. This CDR3 has 15 residues.

This clonotype has only a few counts. The V gene is TRBV5-1, the J gene TRBJ2-1; D uncertain. Trimming stripped 2 bases from V and 0 bases from J, with 12 bases between. In germline, CDR1 is SGHRS, CDR2 YFSETQ. The CDR3 consists of 16 residues. This chain's CDR3 is CASSFLDLSSYNEQFF. The DNA for the CDR3 is TGCGCCAGCAGCTTCCTAGACTTGAGCTCCTACAATGAGCAGTTCTTC.

The table lists this clonotype with a few counts. V gene TRBV6-6 combines with J gene TRBJ1-1, with TRBD1 matching over 9 bases. The CDR3 runs 14 residues. Per the germline V gene, CDR1 is MNHNY and CDR2 is SVGAGI (reference sequence). V shed 5 bases and J 6 bases; nucleotides not matched to a gene: 7. CDR3 loop: CASSQQGARAEAFF. The CDR3 bases are TGTGCCAGCAGTCAACAGGGGGCGCGCGCTGAAGCTTTCTTT.

The chain recombines TRBV6-1 with TRBJ1-5, with D uncertain. This CDR3 region has 15 residues. CDR1 is MNHNS and CDR2 is SASEGT in the germline V gene. V was trimmed by 0 bases and J by 0 bases, leaving 6 bases between them. This CDR3 reads CASSEATDSNQPQHF. The CDR3 DNA sequence: TGTGCCAGCAGTGAAGCGACTGATAGCAATCAGCCCCAGCATTTT.

This clonotype was counted many times. CDR3 in amino acids: CASSHRTSKKLFF. Written as DNA, the CDR3 is TGTGCCAGCAGCCATAGGACATCTAAAAAACTGTTTTTT. This chain links TRBV3-1 with TRBJ1-4; D may be TRBD1 (5 bases). Germline-derived CDR1 and CDR2 are LGHDT and YNNKEL (reference sequence). This CDR3 has 13 residues. Trimming pared 3 bases from V and 9 bases from J, leaving 11 bases between.

This clonotype has at least ten counts. This chain's CDR3 is CSVERVDRVSPGYTF. The CDR3 region has the DNA TGCAGCGTTGAAAGGGTTGACAGGGTCTCACCCGGCTACACCTTC. The chain uses TRBV29-1 and TRBJ1-2; 7 bases fit TRBD1. The length of the CDR3 is 15 residues. CDR1 and CDR2 from the germline V gene are SQVTM and ANQGSEA. The ends lost 2 bases at V and 8 bases at J; junction bases unmatched: 14.

There are many counts of this clonotype. The chain has TRBV6-5 and TRBJ2-7, with D possibly TRBD1 on 6 matching bases. Between the trimmed V and J ends, which lost 2 bases and 12 bases, there was a span of 20 bases. The length of the CDR3 is 14 residues. The germline CDR1 and CDR2 sequences are MNHEY and SVGAGI. For the CDR3, the DNA is TGTGCCAGCAGTTACCCCGGGACACCTGACGTTGTGTACTTC. It encodes CASSYPGTPDVVYF.